These T cell receptor beta chains were read from a single sample in a study of blood T cells in healthy people across ages. TCRdb reprocessed the 5' RACE reads via MiXCR and lists one record per CDR3 protein. The data show about 800,000 distinct CDR3 sequences, with 25% seen just once and under 4.5% held by the top ten. This sample also appeared in a second study, on T cells of mothers and their children.

Specimen: blood. Receptor source: a boy between 10 and 17 years old in good health. CDR3s include the opening cysteine and the closing phenylalanine or tryptophan. The D gene is left open where the match is weak. Clone size is shown for a subset of rows, as once, few, many or a class of expanded clone.

d_call: TRBD2; j_call: TRBJ2-2; v_call: TRBV3-1; clone_size: .; cdr3_aa: CASSQAVLAGGQGGELFF; cdr3_nt: TGTGCCAGCAGCCAAGCGGTCTTAGCGGGAGGGCAAGGCGGGGAGCTGTTTTTT
d_call: TRBD1; j_call: TRBJ1-1; v_call: TRBV5-6; clone_size: few; cdr3_aa: CASSMDRAGTEAFF; cdr3_nt: TGTGCCAGCAGCATGGACAGGGCAGGAACTGAAGCTTTCTTT
d_call: TRBD1; j_call: TRBJ2-7; v_call: TRBV5-1; clone_size: .; cdr3_aa: CASSSGTGGLEQYF; cdr3_nt: TGCGCCAGCAGCTCAGGGACAGGGGGCCTCGAGCAGTACTTC
d_call: .; j_call: TRBJ2-5; v_call: TRBV6-5; clone_size: .; cdr3_aa: CASSPTGRGETQYF; cdr3_nt: TGTGCCAGCAGTCCTACAGGGAGGGGAGAGACCCAGTACTTC
d_call: .; j_call: TRBJ2-1; v_call: TRBV19; clone_size: .; cdr3_aa: CASSTGYNEQFF; cdr3_nt: TGTGCCAGTAGTACAGGATACAATGAGCAGTTCTTC
d_call: TRBD1; j_call: TRBJ1-6; v_call: TRBV12-3/TRBV12-4; clone_size: .; cdr3_aa: CASSRGGTGMRPFSPLHF; cdr3_nt: TGTGCCAGCAGCCGAGGGGGGACAGGGATGAGGCCTTTTTCACCCCTCCACTTT
d_call: TRBD1; j_call: TRBJ2-5; v_call: TRBV6-5; clone_size: few; cdr3_aa: CASSSSWGYRGETQYF; cdr3_nt: TGTGCCAGCAGTTCCTCCTGGGGCTACAGGGGAGAGACCCAGTACTTC
d_call: TRBD1; j_call: TRBJ1-5; v_call: TRBV7-2; clone_size: .; cdr3_aa: CASSLEGTVNQPQHF; cdr3_nt: TGTGCCAGCAGCTTAGAGGGGACAGTTAATCAGCCCCAGCATTTT
d_call: TRBD1; j_call: TRBJ1-5; v_call: TRBV28; clone_size: .; cdr3_aa: CASSLSGTVNQPQHF; cdr3_nt: TGTGCCAGCAGTTTATCCGGGACAGTCAATCAGCCCCAGCATTTT
d_call: .; j_call: TRBJ2-1; v_call: TRBV20-1; clone_size: few; cdr3_aa: CSARAPGLNYNEQFF; cdr3_nt: TGCAGTGCTAGGGCTCCGGGACTGAACTACAATGAGCAGTTCTTC